The following is a TCR beta chain sequence with its context. Its antigen is still unknown. This sample stems from a study of shared clonotypes between healthy human individuals. Findings of the study overall: Tissues were not sampled, only blood, and their repertoires likely differ. Genetic and exposure-history diversity was limited by the few donors.

Sequencing was performed with immunoSEQ multiplex PCR; in TCRdb, only in-frame clones are kept and a portion is missing. The sample has about 1.1 million clones, around three quarters seen once; the top ten hold more than 0.5%. The TCR was taken from a man aged 18 to 30 in good health. Some clones in this sample may be carry-over from other donors' samples. The sample consisted of memory CD4+ T cells from PBMCs. Subset denoted: CD45RA-negative fraction.

CDR3: CASSWRTVEQFF. The CDR3 DNA sequence: TGTGCCAGCAGTTGGCGGACCGTTGAGCAGTTCTTC. This rearrangement joins TRBV6-5 to TRBJ2-1; D call uncertain. There are 12 residues in the CDR3. Looked up from germline, CDR1 is MNHEY and CDR2 is SVGAGI. V was trimmed by 4 bases and J by 9 bases, leaving 10 bases between them.